This T cell receptor beta chain appears in the sequencing data of a study of T cell responses to AZD1222 COVID-19 vaccine (TCRdb year 2021). About the investigation overall: AZD1222 recipients given second doses at about 4 weeks or at about 12 weeks were pooled, since spike-specific TCR depth and breadth were not found to differ between the two schedules. Trial participants were enrolled by age into subgroups of 18-55, 56-69 and 70-plus years, and roughly 150, 30 and 60 TCR-sequenced participants, respectively, were included in these subgroups. A total of over 230 trial participants underwent TCR sequencing, of whom some 210 received two doses of AZD1222 and about 25 received two doses of the MenACWY control vaccine. Beyond this particular receptor, the publication reports: The whole spike protein was spanned by vaccine-associated CD4 TCRs, and dominant responses were seen in regions 160-218 and 743-854. Participants were mostly white British and included more females than males, and it was suggested by the authors that clonal diversity may have been underestimated. Because no samples from the day 14 peak response were available, repertoires could be characterized only after the peak T cell response. Reportedly, close to half of the unique spike-specific TCRs recognized epitopes lying outside the regions that are mutated in the B.1.351 and B.1.1.7 variants. In the small 56-69-year group, the increase in depth fell short of significance, most likely because of low power. After two AZD1222 doses, both the breadth and the depth of spike-specific TCRs were significantly higher than at day 0 and than in MenACWY recipients. Conclusions about previously exposed vaccinees were limited because only 6 or 7 AZD1222 recipients were SARS-CoV-2 seropositive at baseline.

The time point label here, explained by the study, means: baseline before first vaccination. Vaccinee samples were obtained from the UK trials COV001 and COV002, which included a single-blind randomized controlled phase 2/3 trial of AZD1222 (ChAdOx1 nCoV-19) in healthy adults. For TCRbeta chain sequencing, PBMC samples were collected from trial participants at day 0 and at day 28 after the second dose. In the case of this clone: The antigen it recognizes is unknown. Per-nucleotide qualities are absent, and no much larger clonotype sits a single base away.

The CDR3 runs 15 residues from the cysteine to the phenylalanine. Left in the record is the CDR3 DNA by itself, 45 bases read in frame from the first base. The germline V gene yields SGHTA for CDR1 and FQGNSA for CDR2. V and J are trimmed by 5 bases and 3 bases, and the gene matches miss 5 bases of the junction. The CDR3 regions of human TCRbeta chains were analyzed by immunosequencing. In the authors' own workflow: TCRs in the repertoires were matched against a reference library of SARS-CoV-2-specific TCRs that had been generated with the MIRA antigen-specificity platform. Breadth was defined as the fraction of unique TCRs that were SARS-CoV-2-associated. Depth was defined as the fraction of total T cells that were SARS-CoV-2-associated. Each spike-specific TCR was assigned to its reactive spike region and to a CD4 or CD8 class using the MIRA data. Log10-transformed breadth and depth values were compared by one-way ANOVA with Sidak's multiple comparisons tests. Sourced from immuneACCESS, this table was stored by TCRdb with only in-frame sequences that have V and J called. A share of the clones is absent; for the studies checked, an unresolved V gene accounts for under half, and the remainder has no known explanation. That table gives V, J and clone size, and the DNA gave D and trimming. The sample table shows around 120,000 clones, and over 75% are seen once. The ten largest account for approximately 2.5% of the sample.

The receptor was derived from an adult in good health. The chain couples TRBV7-2 to TRBJ1-5, with 9 junctional bases fitting TRBD1. The specimen was peripheral blood, collected on day 0 of AZD1222 vaccination. The nucleotides are TGTGCCAGCAGCAACGGACAGGGGAACAATCAGCCCCAGCATTTT. Its amino acids are CASSNGQGNNQPQHF.